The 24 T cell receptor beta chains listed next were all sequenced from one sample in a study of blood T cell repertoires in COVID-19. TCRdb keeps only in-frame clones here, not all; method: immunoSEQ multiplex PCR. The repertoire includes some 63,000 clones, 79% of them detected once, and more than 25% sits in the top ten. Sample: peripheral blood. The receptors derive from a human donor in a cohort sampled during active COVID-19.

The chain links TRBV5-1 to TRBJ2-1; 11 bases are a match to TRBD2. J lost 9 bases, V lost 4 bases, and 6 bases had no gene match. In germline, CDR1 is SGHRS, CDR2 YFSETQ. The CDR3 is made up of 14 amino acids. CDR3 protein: CASSQTSGNSEQFF. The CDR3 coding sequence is TGCGCCAGCAGCCAGACTAGCGGGAATAGTGAGCAGTTCTTC.

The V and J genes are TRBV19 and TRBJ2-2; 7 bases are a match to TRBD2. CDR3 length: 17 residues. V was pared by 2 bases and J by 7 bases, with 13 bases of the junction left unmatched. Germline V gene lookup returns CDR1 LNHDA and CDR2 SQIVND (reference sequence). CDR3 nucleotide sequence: TGTGCCAGTAGTATACATAGCGTGGGAGGGCCCAGCGGGGAGCTGTTTTTT. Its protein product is CASSIHSVGGPSGELFF. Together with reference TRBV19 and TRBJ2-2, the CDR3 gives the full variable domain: DGGITQSPKYLFRKEGQNVTLSCEQNLNHDAMYWYRQDPGQGLRLIYYSQIVNDFQKGDIAEGYSVSREKKESFPLTVTSAQKNPTAFYLCASSIHSVGGPSGELFFGEGSRLTVL.

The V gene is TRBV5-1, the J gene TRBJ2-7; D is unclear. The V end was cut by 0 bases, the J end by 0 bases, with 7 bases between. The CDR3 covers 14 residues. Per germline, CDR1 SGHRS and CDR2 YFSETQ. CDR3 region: CASSLGDFSYEQYF. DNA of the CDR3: TGCGCCAGCAGCTTGGGTGACTTCTCCTACGAGCAGTACTTC.

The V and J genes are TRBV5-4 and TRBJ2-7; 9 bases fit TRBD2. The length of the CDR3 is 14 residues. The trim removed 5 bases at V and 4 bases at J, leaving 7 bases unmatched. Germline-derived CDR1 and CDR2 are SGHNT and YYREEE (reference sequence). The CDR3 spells CASSPGLANYEQYF. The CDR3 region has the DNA TGTGCCAGCAGTCCTGGACTAGCGAATTACGAGCAGTACTTC.

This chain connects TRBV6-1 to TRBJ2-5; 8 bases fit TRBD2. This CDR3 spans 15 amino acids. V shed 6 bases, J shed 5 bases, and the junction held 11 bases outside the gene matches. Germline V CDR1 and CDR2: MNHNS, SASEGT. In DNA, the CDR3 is TGTGCCAGCAGATCAGAATCGGGGGGGCGGGAGACCCAGTACTTC. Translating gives CASRSESGGRETQYF.

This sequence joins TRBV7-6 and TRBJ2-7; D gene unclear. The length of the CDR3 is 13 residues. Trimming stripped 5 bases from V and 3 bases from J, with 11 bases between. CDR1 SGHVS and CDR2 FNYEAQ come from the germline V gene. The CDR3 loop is CASSPSRIYEQYF. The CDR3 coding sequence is TGTGCCAGCAGCCCTTCTAGAATCTACGAGCAGTACTTC.

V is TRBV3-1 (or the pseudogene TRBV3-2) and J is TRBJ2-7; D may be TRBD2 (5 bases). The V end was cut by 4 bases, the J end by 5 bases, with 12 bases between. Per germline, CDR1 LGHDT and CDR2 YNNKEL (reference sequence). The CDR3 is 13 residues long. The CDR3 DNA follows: TGTGCCAGCAGCCTCCTCGAGGGCCACGAGCAGTACTTC. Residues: CASSLLEGHEQYF.

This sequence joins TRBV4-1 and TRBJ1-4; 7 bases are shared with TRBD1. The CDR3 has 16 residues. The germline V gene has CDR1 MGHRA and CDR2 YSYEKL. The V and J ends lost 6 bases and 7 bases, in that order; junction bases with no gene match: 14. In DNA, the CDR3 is TGCGCCAGCAGACCGGAAACAGGGGTTTTCCGTGAAAAACTGTTTTTT. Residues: CASRPETGVFREKLFF.

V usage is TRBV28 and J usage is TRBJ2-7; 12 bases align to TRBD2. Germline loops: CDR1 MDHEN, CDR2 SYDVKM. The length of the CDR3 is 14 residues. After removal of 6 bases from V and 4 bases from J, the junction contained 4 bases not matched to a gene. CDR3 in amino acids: CASRRLAGVYEQYF. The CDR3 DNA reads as TGTGCCAGCAGGAGACTAGCGGGAGTATACGAGCAGTACTTC.

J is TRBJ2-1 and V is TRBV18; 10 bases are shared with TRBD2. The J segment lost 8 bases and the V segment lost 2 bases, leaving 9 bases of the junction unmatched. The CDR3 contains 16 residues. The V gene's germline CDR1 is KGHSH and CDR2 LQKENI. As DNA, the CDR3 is TGTGCCAGCTCACCAGGGAAAGCGGGAGGGCCGGATGAGCAGTTCTTC. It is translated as CASSPGKAGGPDEQFF.

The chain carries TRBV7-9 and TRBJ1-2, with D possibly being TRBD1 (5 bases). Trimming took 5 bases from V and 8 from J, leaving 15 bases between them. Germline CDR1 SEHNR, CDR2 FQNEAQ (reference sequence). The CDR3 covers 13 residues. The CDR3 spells CASSHGRGSGYTF. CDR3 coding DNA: TGTGCCAGCAGCCACGGTCGGGGGAGCGGCTACACCTTC.

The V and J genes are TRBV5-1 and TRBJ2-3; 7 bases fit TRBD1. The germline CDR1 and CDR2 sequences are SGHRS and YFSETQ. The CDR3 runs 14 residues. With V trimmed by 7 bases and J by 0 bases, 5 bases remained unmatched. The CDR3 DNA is TGCGCCAGCGTCCGGGACAGTAGCACAGATACGCAGTATTTT. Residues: CASVRDSSTDTQYF. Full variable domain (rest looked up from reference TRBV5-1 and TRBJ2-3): KAGVTQTPRYLIKTRGQQVTLSCSPISGHRSVSWYQQTPGQGLQFLFEYFSETQRNKGNFPGRFSGRQFSNSRSEMNVSTLELGDSALYLCASVRDSSTDTQYFGPGTRLTVL.

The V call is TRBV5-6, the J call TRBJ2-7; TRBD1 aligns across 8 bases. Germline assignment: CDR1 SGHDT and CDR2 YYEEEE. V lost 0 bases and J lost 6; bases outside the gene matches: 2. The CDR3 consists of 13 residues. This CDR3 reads CASSLGQGTEQYF. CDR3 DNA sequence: TGTGCCAGCAGCTTGGGACAGGGGACCGAGCAGTACTTC.

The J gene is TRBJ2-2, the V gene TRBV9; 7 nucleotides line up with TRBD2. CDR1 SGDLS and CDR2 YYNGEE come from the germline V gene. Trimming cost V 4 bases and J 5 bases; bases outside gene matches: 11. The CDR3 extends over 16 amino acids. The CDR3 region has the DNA TGTGCCAGCAGCCCGAGGGAGGGTCGTAGGACCGGGGAGCTGTTTTTT. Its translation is CASSPREGRRTGELFF.

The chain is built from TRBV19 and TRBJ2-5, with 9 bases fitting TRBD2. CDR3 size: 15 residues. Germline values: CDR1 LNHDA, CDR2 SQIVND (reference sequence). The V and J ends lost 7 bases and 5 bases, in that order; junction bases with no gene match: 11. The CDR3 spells CASTPGGRASETQYF. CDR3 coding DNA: TGTGCCAGTACCCCTGGCGGGAGGGCCTCGGAGACCCAGTACTTC.

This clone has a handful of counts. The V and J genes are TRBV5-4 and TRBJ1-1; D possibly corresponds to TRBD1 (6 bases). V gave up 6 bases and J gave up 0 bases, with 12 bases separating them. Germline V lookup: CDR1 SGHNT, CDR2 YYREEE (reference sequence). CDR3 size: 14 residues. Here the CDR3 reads CASTHDRMNTEAFF. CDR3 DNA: TGTGCCAGCACCCACGACAGGATGAACACTGAAGCTTTCTTT.

CDR3 loop: CASSPPPGSRYNEQFF. The DNA of the CDR3 is TGTGCCAGCTCACCACCCCCCGGGTCGCGGTACAATGAGCAGTTCTTC. The V gene is TRBV18, the J gene TRBJ2-1; D unresolved. Germline CDR1 and CDR2: KGHSH and LQKENI. V lost 0 bases to trimming and J lost 4 bases, with 13 bases between them. This CDR3 has 16 amino acids.

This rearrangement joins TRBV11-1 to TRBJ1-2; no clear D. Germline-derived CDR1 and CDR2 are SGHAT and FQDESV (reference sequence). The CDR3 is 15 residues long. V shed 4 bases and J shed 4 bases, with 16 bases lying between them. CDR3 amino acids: CASSSWDGLGYGYTF. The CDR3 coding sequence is TGTGCCAGCAGCTCGTGGGATGGACTGGGCTATGGCTACACCTTC. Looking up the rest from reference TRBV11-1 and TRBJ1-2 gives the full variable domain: EAEVAQSPRYKITEKSQAVAFWCDPISGHATLYWYRQILGQGPELLVQFQDESVVDDSQLPKDRFSAERLKGVDSTLKIQPAELGDSAMYLCASSSWDGLGYGYTFGSGTRLTVV.

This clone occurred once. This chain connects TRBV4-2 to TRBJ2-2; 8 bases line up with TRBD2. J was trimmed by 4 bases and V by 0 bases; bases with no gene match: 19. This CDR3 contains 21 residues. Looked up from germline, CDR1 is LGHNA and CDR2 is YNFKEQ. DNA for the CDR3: TGTGCCAGCAGCCAAGATCCCCGGGGGGGAGCGGGAGAGATCGGCACCGGGGAGCTGTTTTTT. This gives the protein CASSQDPRGGAGEIGTGELFF.

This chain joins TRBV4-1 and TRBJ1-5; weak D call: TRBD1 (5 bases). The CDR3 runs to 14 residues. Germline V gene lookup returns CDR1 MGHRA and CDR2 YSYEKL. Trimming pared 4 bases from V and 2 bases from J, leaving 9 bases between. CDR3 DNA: TGCGCCAGCAGCCCCCGGGGGGGCAATCAGCCCCAGCATTTT. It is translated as CASSPRGGNQPQHF.

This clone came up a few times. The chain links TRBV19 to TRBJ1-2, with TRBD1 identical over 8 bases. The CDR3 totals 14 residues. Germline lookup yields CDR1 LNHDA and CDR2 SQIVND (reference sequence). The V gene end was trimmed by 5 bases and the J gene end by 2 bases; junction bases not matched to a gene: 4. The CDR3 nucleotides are TGTGCCAGTAGTGTTCGACAGGGGAACTATGGCTACACCTTC. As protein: CASSVRQGNYGYTF.

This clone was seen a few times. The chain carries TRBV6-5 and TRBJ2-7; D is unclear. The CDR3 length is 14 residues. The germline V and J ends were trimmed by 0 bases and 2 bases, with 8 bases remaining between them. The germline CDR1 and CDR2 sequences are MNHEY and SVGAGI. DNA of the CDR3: TGTGCCAGCAGTTACTCGTGGCAGGCCTACGAGCAGTACTTC. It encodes CASSYSWQAYEQYF.

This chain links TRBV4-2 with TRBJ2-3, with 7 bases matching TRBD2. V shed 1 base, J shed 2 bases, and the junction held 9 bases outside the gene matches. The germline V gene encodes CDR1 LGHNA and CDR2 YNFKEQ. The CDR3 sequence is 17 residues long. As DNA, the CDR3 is TGTGCCAGCAGCCAAGGCACAGCGGGATTGTCCACAGATACGCAGTATTTT. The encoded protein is CASSQGTAGLSTDTQYF.

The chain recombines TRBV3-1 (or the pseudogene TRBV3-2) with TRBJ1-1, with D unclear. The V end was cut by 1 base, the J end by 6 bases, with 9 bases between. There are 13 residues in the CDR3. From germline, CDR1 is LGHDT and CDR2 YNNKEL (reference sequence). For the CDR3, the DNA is TGTGCCAGCAGCCAAGCGGCGGCTTCTGAAGCTTTCTTT. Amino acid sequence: CASSQAAASEAFF.